The T cell receptor (beta chain) under discussion was sequenced for a study of cytomegalovirus exposure and HLA in healthy donors. Across the whole study: There were around 100 million unique TCR beta sequences, drawn from 150 million to 200 million T cells, in an earlier analysis.

60 Vbeta and 13 Jbeta primers were used in PCR. Assay used: immunoSEQ multiplex PCR; TCRdb lists only in-frame clones, some missing. The data contain under 250,000 clones, more than 75% of them singletons. This CDR3 has 17 amino acids. Trimming removed 2 bases at V and 1 base at J, with 17 bases between. Germline CDR1 reads MDHEN; CDR2 reads SYDVKM. The source material was PBMCs. The chain combines TRBV28 with TRBJ1-1; perhaps TRBD1 as D (5 bases). The clonotype comes from a male donor in good health and CMV-seronegative. The CDR3 loop reads CASSLRNGRGQNTEAFF. The CDR3 DNA follows: TGTGCCAGCAGTTTACGGAACGGCAGAGGACAGAACACTGAAGCTTTCTTT.